The present T cell receptor (beta chain) was sequenced within a study of blood T cell repertoires in COVID-19. Turning to the study itself: The United States, Italy and Spain provided the acute and convalescent COVID-19 samples. PBMCs, B-cell-depleted T cells, or T cells provided the cDNA or gDNA that made up the material.

Trimming left V 4 bases short and J 0 bases short, with 8 bases between. Germline loops: CDR1 SGHTA, CDR2 FQGTGA. This CDR3 is built from 14 residues. Under the authors' procedure: Reference gene primer amplification yielded estimated nucleated cell counts. Data came from immunoSEQ multiplex PCR; TCRdb stores just in-frame clones and leaves some out. The V and J calls and clone size come from that table; D and trimming were worked out from the DNA. The table records more than 250,000 clones, more than 70% of them present only once. V and J are TRBV7-3 and TRBJ2-3; maybe TRBD1 (6 bases). The clonotype was recovered from a woman in her fifties or sixties with acute or convalescent COVID-19. Sequencing input: peripheral blood. The CDR3 DNA reads TGTGCCAGCAGCTCCGGACAGAGCACAGATACGCAGTATTTT. This sequence encodes CASSSGQSTDTQYF.